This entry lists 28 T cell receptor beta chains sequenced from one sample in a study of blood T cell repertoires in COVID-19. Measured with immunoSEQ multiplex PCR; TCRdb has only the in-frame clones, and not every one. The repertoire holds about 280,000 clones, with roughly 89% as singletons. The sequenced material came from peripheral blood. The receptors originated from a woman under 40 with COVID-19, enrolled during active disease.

CDR3 amino acids: CASSYRIGVNQPQHF. Written as DNA, the CDR3 is TGTGCCAGCAGTTACAGGATAGGGGTTAATCAGCCCCAGCATTTT. V is TRBV6-5 and J is TRBJ1-5, with D perhaps matching TRBD1 (5 bases). Per germline, CDR1 MNHEY and CDR2 SVGAGI. This CDR3 is 15 amino acids long. Deletions cut 2 bases from V and 4 bases from J, with 12 bases between.

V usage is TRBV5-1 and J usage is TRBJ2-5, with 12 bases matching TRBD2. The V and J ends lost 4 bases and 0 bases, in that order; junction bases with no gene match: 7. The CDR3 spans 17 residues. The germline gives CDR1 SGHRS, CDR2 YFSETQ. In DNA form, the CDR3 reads TGCGCCAGCAGCCCAACTAGCGGGGGGACCCACCAAGAGACCCAGTACTTC. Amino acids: CASSPTSGGTHQETQYF.

CDR3 DNA: TGCGCCAGCAGTGAGTCAGGACAGGGGTCCTCTAACTATGGCTACACCTTC. Protein: CASSESGQGSSNYGYTF. The rearrangement uses TRBV10-2 and TRBJ1-2; 9 nucleotides agree with TRBD1. The junction had 5 bases not matched to a gene; V was cut back by 0 bases and J by 0 bases. This CDR3 has 17 amino acids. Looked up from germline, CDR1 is WSHSY and CDR2 is SAAADI.

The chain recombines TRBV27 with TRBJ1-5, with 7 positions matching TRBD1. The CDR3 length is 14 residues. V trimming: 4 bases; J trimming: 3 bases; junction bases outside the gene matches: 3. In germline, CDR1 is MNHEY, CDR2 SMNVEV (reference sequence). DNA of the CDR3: TGTGCCAGCAGTTACAGGGGTCCCAATCAGCCCCAGCATTTT. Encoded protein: CASSYRGPNQPQHF.

Here the CDR3 reads CASSSDPDGGGELFF. The CDR3 DNA is TGTGCCAGCAGTTCCGACCCGGACGGGGGCGGGGAGCTGTTTTTT. This rearrangement joins TRBV6-4 to TRBJ2-2; D is possibly TRBD2 (6 bases). Germline CDR1 is MRHNA and CDR2 is SNTAGT. Trimming removed 5 bases at V and 7 bases at J, with 17 bases between. CDR3 size: 15 residues.

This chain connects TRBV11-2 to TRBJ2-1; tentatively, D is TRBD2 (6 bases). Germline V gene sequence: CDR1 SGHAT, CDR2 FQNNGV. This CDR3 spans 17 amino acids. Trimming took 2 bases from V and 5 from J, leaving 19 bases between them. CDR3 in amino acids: CASSLLGHRGLNNEQFF. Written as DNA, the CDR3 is TGTGCCAGCAGCTTATTGGGCCACCGGGGACTCAACAATGAGCAGTTCTTC.

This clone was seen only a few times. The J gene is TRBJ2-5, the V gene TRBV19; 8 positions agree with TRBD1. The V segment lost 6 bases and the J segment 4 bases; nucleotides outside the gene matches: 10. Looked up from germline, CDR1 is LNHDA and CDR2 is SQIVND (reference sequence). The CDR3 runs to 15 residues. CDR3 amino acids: CASRLTGVNLETQYF. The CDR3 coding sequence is TGTGCCAGTAGACTGACAGGGGTCAATCTAGAGACCCAGTACTTC. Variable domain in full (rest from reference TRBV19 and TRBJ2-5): DGGITQSPKYLFRKEGQNVTLSCEQNLNHDAMYWYRQDPGQGLRLIYYSQIVNDFQKGDIAEGYSVSREKKESFPLTVTSAQKNPTAFYLCASRLTGVNLETQYFGPGTRLLVL.

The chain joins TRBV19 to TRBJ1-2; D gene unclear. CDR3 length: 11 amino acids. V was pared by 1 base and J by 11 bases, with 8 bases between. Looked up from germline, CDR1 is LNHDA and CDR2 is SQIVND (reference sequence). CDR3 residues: CASSIAGSYTF. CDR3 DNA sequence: TGTGCCAGTAGTATAGCGGGGAGTTACACCTTC. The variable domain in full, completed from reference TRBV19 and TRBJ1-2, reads DGGITQSPKYLFRKEGQNVTLSCEQNLNHDAMYWYRQDPGQGLRLIYYSQIVNDFQKGDIAEGYSVSREKKESFPLTVTSAQKNPTAFYLCASSIAGSYTFGSGTRLTVV.

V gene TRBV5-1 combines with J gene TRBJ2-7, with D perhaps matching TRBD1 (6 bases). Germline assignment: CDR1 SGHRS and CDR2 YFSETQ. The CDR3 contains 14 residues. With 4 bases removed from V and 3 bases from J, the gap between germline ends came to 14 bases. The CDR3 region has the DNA TGCGCCAGCAGCCAGACAGGTATACTCTACGAGCAGTACTTC. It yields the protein CASSQTGILYEQYF.

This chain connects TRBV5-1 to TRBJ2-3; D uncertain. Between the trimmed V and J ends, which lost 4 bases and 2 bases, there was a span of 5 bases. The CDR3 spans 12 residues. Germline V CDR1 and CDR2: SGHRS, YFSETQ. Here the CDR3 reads CASSLYTDTQYF. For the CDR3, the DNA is TGCGCCAGCAGCCTATACACAGATACGCAGTATTTT. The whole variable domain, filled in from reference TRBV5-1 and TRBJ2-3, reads KAGVTQTPRYLIKTRGQQVTLSCSPISGHRSVSWYQQTPGQGLQFLFEYFSETQRNKGNFPGRFSGRQFSNSRSEMNVSTLELGDSALYLCASSLYTDTQYFGPGTRLTVL.

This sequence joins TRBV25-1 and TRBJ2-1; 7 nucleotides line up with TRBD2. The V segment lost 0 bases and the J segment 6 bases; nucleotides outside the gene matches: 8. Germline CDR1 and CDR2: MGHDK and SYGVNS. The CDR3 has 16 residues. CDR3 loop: CASSEYAGEWSNEQFF. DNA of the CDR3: TGTGCCAGCAGTGAATATGCGGGGGAATGGAGCAATGAGCAGTTCTTC.

The CDR3, as DNA: TGTGCCTGGACGCTTCGGGGCACCGGGGAGCTGTTTTTT. Protein: CAWTLRGTGELFF. This chain links TRBV30 with TRBJ2-2; tentative D call: TRBD2 (5 bases). CDR3 size: 13 residues. Germline CDR1 and CDR2: GTSNPN and SVGIG (reference sequence). The V end was cut by 4 bases, the J end by 4 bases, with 10 bases between. The full variable domain, its missing parts supplied by reference TRBV30 and TRBJ2-2, is SQTIHQWPATLVQPVGSPLSLECTVEGTSNPNLYWYRQAAGRGLQLLFYSVGIGQISSEVPQNLSASRPQDRQFILSSKKLLLSDSGFYLCAWTLRGTGELFFGEGSRLTVL.

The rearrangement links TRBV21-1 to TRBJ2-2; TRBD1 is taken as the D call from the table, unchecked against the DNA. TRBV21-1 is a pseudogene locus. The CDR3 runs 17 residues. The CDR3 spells CASNIRQGTTNTGELFF. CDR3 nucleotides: TGTGCCAGCAACATCCGACAGGGGACAACGAACACCGGGGAGCTGTTTTTT.

The CDR3 sequence: CSARLGTQYF. CDR3 coding DNA: TGCAGTGCCCGACTAGGTACGCAGTATTTT. The chain is built from TRBV20-1 and TRBJ2-3; D is possibly TRBD2 (6 bases). CDR1 and CDR2 (germline): DFQATT, SNEGSKA (reference sequence). This CDR3 region has 10 residues. V lost 6 bases and J 8 bases, leaving 9 bases between the germline ends.

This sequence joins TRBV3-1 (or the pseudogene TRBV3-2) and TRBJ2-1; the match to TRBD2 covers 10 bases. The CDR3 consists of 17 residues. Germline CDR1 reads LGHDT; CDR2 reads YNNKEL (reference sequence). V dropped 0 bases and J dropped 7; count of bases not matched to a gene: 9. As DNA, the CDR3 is TGTGCCAGCAGCCAAGAAGACGTACAGCGGGGGGGGAATGAGCAGTTCTTC. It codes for CASSQEDVQRGGNEQFF.

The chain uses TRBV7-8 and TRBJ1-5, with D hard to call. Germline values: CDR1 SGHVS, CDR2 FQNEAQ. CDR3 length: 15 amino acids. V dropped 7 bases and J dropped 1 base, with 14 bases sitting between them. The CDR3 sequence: CASTLGEISNQPQHF. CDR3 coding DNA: TGTGCCAGCACCCTCGGGGAGATAAGCAATCAGCCCCAGCATTTT.

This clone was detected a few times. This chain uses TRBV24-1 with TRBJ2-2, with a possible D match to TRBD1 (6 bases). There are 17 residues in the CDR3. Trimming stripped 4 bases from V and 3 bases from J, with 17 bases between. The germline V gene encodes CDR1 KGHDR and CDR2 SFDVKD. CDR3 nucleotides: TGTGCCACCAGTGACCCCTCCGGGACACAATACACCGGGGAGCTGTTTTTT. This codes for CATSDPSGTQYTGELFF.

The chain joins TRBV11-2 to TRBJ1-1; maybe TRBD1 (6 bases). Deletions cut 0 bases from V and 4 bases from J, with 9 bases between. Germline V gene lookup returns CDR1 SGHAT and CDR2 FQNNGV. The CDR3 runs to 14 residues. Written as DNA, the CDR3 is TGTGCCAGCAGCTTAGAGGGGGCGAGCACTGAAGCTTTCTTT. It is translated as CASSLEGASTEAFF.

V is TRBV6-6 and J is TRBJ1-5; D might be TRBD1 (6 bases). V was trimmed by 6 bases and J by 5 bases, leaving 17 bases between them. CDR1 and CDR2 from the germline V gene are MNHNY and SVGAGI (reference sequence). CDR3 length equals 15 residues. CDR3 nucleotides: TGTGCCAGCAGATCTCACGACAGGAATGATCAGCCCCAGCATTTT. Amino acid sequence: CASRSHDRNDQPQHF.

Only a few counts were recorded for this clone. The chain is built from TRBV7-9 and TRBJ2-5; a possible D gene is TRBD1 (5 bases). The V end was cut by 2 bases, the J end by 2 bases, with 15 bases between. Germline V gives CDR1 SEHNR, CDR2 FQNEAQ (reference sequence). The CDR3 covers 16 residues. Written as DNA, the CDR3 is TGTGCCAGCAGCTTAAGACAGTCTAAACCTCAAGAGACCCAGTACTTC. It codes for CASSLRQSKPQETQYF.

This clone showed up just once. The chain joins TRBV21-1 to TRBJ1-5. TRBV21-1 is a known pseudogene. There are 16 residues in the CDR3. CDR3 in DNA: TGTGCCAGCAGCATGGGGGGAGTCGGGGGTAATCAGCCCCAGCATTTT. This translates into CASSMGGVGGNQPQHF.

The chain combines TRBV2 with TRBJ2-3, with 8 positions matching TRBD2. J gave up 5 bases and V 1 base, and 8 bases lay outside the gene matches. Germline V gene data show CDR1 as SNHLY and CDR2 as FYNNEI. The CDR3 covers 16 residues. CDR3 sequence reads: CASSEGSGGPIDTQYF. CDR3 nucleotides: TGTGCCAGCAGTGAAGGGTCGGGGGGGCCAATAGATACGCAGTATTTT.

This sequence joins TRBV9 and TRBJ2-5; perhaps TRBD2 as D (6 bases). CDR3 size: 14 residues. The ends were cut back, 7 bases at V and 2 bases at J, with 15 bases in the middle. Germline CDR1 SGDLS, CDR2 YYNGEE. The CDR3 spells CASGGDRWQETQYF. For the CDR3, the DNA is TGTGCCAGCGGAGGGGATCGGTGGCAAGAGACCCAGTACTTC.

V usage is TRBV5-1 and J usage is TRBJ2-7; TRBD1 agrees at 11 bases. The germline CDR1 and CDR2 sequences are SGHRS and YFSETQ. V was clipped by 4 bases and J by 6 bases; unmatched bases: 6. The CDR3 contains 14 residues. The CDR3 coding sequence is TGCGCCAGCAGCCCTGGACAGGGGGCGCGCGAGCAGTACTTC. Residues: CASSPGQGAREQYF.

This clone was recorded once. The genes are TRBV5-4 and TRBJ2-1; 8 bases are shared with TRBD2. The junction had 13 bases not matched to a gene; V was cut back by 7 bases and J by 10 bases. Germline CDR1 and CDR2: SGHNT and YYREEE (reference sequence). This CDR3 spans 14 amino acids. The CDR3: CASHRAGGRREQFF. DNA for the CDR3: TGTGCCAGCCATCGGGCGGGGGGACGGCGGGAGCAGTTCTTC.

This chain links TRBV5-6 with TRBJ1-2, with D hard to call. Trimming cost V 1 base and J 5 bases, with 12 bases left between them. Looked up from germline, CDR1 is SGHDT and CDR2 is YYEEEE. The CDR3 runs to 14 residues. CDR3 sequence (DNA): TGTGCCAGCAGCTTGTGGGCAGAAGAGTATGGCTACACCTTC. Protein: CASSLWAEEYGYTF. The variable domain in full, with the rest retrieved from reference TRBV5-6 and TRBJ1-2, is DAGVTQSPTHLIKTRGQQVTLRCSPKSGHDTVSWYQQALGQGPQFIFQYYEEEERQRGNFPDRFSGHQFPNYSSELNVNALLLGDSALYLCASSLWAEEYGYTFGSGTRLTVV.

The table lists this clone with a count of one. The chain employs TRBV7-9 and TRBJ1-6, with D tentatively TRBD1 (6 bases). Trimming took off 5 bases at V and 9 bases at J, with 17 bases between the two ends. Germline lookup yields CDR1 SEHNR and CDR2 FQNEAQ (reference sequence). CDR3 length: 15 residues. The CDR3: CASSQVQGSFSPLHF. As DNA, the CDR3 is TGTGCCAGCAGCCAGGTACAGGGTAGCTTTTCACCCCTCCACTTT.

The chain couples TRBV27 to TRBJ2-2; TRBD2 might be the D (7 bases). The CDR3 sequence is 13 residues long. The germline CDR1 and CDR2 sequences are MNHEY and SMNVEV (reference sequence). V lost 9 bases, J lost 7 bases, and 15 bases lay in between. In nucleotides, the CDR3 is TGTGCCAGTAAGGGGGGGCGGATCGGGGAGCTGTTTTTT. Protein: CASKGGRIGELFF.